This entry describes one TCR beta chain. The entry originates in a study of blood T cell repertoires in COVID-19. Study as a whole: The study drew acute and convalescent COVID-19 samples from the United States, Italy and Spain. Sources were T cells, B-cell-depleted T cells, or PBMCs; the material itself was cDNA or gDNA.

This CDR3 spans 11 amino acids. Original processing methods: Researchers report that nucleated cell counts were estimated from reference gene primer amplification. TCRdb's table, derived via immunoSEQ multiplex PCR, lists solely in-frame clones and lacks some. The D gene and trimming were derived from the DNA, and the V and J assignments and clone size from that table. The sample includes approximately 190,000 clones, 88% of them seen just once. J is TRBJ1-1 and V is TRBV21-1. TRBV21-1 is an annotated pseudogene. This receptor was taken from a middle-aged man with active or convalescent COVID-19. Sequencing was done on a sample of peripheral blood. CDR3 in amino acids: CAFLRAGSAFF. CDR3 DNA: TGTGCCTTCCTCCGGGCGGGGTCAGCTTTCTTT.